This TCR beta chain is from a study of radiotherapy plus CTLA-4 blockade in lung cancer. Deletions cut 2 bases from V and 6 bases from J, with 14 bases between. The CDR3 has 15 amino acids. Germline CDR1 reads SGHTA; CDR2 reads FQGTGA. Notes on this clone: Its antigen is as yet unknown.

Study-level results: Clones derived from tumor TCRs expanded in blood after radiotherapy plus ipilimumab.

Assay used: immunoSEQ multiplex PCR; TCRdb lists only in-frame clones, some missing. The data contain roughly 90,000 clones, around nine tenths of them singletons. The chain has TRBV7-3 and TRBJ2-1, with D possibly being TRBD1 (6 bases). Sequences were derived from peripheral blood, sampled from a patient treated with radiotherapy plus ipilimumab. This TCR was recovered from a human donor with non-small cell lung cancer that progressed on radiotherapy plus ipilimumab. The DNA of the CDR3 is TGTGCCAGCAGCTTACTAGGGGGTAACAGCAATGAGCAGTTCTTC. Translation gives CASSLLGGNSNEQFF.